This T cell receptor beta chain comes out of a study of T cells after yellow fever vaccination. In TCRdb, the 5' RACE reads were re-called with MiXCR into one record per CDR3 protein. The table shows a few hundred thousand distinct CDR3 sequences, with about 19% occurring only once. In this sample, this clonotype turned up a few times. Germline V gene lookup returns CDR1 MGHDK and CDR2 SYGVNS. This CDR3 spans 15 amino acids. The germline V and J ends were trimmed by 7 bases and 0 bases, with 13 bases remaining between them. The chain has TRBV25-1 and TRBJ2-4, with TRBD2 as a possible D gene (6 bases). Specimen: PBMCs, collected 15 days after the yellow fever booster vaccination. The TCR was taken from a man in his thirties or forties who received the YFV17D yellow fever vaccine. CDR3 in amino acids: CASTPGEAAKNIQYF. The CDR3 DNA reads as TGTGCCAGCACCCCTGGGGAGGCAGCCAAAAACATTCAGTACTTC.